The 13 T cell receptor beta chains below were found in one sample sequenced in a study of spatial heterogeneity in lung cancer. TCRdb analysed the 5' RACE reads with MiXCR anew, one entry per CDR3 protein. The sample lists more than 15,000 distinct CDR3 sequences, approximately 19% occurring once. As to time point: blood at routine non-recurrence follow-up after resection. The sample in question was PBMCs, obtained at follow-up. The source of these receptors is a male donor with early-stage non-small cell lung cancer.

With regard to this clonotype: A much larger clone differs from this one at a single base, so this may be a read error. The DNA is omitted, as the CDR3 cannot be located on it reliably, and the CDR3 follows TCRdb's listing. V gene TRBV7-8 combines with J gene TRBJ1-2; the table's TRBD1 call for D was not verified on the DNA. The CDR3 is 14 residues long, counting both termini. CDR1 is SGHVS and CDR2 is FQNEAQ in the germline V gene. The CDR3 spells CASSFGTGAHGHTF.

There are many counts of this clonotype. The V gene is TRBV6-5, the J gene TRBJ1-4; maybe TRBD1 (6 bases). Germline values: CDR1 MNHEY, CDR2 SVGAGI. The CDR3 is made up of 15 amino acids. The ends were cut back, 0 bases at V and 8 bases at J, with 13 bases in the middle. The CDR3 loop is CASSYSVNRAEKLFF. The CDR3 nucleotides read TGTGCCAGCAGTTACTCCGTGAACAGGGCGGAAAAACTGTTTTTT.

By sample fraction, this clonotype is medium-sized. The chain carries TRBV6-1 and TRBJ1-1; D not certain. The ends were cut back, 4 bases at V and 5 bases at J, with 23 bases in the middle. CDR3 length: 17 amino acids. CDR1 and CDR2 (germline): MNHNS, SASEGT. The DNA for the CDR3 is TGTGCCAGCAGTGCGGCCTCTTGGGTCCCTCGGTTGACTGAAGCTTTCTTT. This gives the protein CASSAASWVPRLTEAFF.

This clonotype was seen just once. CDR3 amino acids: CASSQGREETQYF. In DNA form, the CDR3 reads TGTGCCAGCAGCCAGGGCAGGGAAGAGACCCAGTACTTC. The rearrangement links TRBV3-1 to TRBJ2-5; tentative D call: TRBD1 (5 bases). Germline V gene sequence: CDR1 LGHDT, CDR2 YNNKEL (reference sequence). Trimming took off 3 bases at V and 3 bases at J, with 8 bases between the two ends. The CDR3 is 13 residues long.

This clonotype was observed a few times. V gene TRBV5-1 combines with J gene TRBJ2-5, with TRBD2 matching 10 bases. The germline V gene has CDR1 SGHRS and CDR2 YFSETQ. CDR3 size: 16 residues. V trimming: 0 bases; J trimming: 5 bases; junction bases outside the gene matches: 7. The CDR3, as DNA: TGCGCCAGCAGCTTGGGGTCTAGCGGGGGAATGGAGACCCAGTACTTC. It yields the protein CASSLGSSGGMETQYF.

In its sample, this clonotype is medium-sized. The chain employs TRBV7-2 and TRBJ1-5; tentatively, D is TRBD1 (5 bases). The CDR3 runs 13 residues. Trimming pared 5 bases from V and 7 bases from J, leaving 12 bases between. Germline V CDR1 and CDR2: SGHTA, FQGNSA. The CDR3 DNA follows: TGTGCCAGCAGCCCAGATCAGGGACAGCCCCAGCATTTT. As protein: CASSPDQGQPQHF.

A remark on this clonotype: One end of the junction is discordant with germline, which a read error may explain. The chain uses TRBV27 and TRBJ2-5; the D gene is possibly TRBD1 (6 bases). Germline CDR1 reads MNHEY; CDR2 reads SMNVEV (reference sequence). There are 15 residues in the CDR3. The CDR3 region has the DNA TGTGCCAGCAGTTTGGGGTTAGGGGGACAAGAGAGCCAGTACTTC. This sequence encodes CASSLGLGGQESQYF.

The gene calls are TRBV5-1 and TRBJ2-2; 8 nucleotides line up with TRBD1. In germline, CDR1 is SGHRS, CDR2 YFSETQ. This CDR3 region has 15 residues. V lost 7 bases, J lost 2 bases, and 7 bases stayed unmatched. The DNA for the CDR3 is TGCGCCAGCCGACGGACAGGGCTTAACACCGGGGAGCTGTTTTTT. The encoded protein is CASRRTGLNTGELFF.

A few counts support this clonotype. The genes are TRBV2 and TRBJ2-4; a weak D match, TRBD2 (6 bases). The CDR3 is made up of 15 amino acids. V was pared by 3 bases and J by 0 bases, with 9 bases between. From germline, CDR1 is SNHLY and CDR2 FYNNEI. Written as DNA, the CDR3 is TGTGCCAGCAGTGATGGCGGGGTAGCCAAAAACATTCAGTACTTC. Translation: CASSDGGVAKNIQYF. The full variable domain, with the rest looked up from reference TRBV2 and TRBJ2-4, is EPEVTQTPSHQVTQMGQEVILRCVPISNHLYFYWYRQILGQKVEFLVSFYNNEISEKSEIFDDQFSVERPDGSNFTLKIRSTKLEDSAMYFCASSDGGVAKNIQYFGAGTRLSVL.

In this sample, this clonotype turned up many times. This rearrangement joins TRBV5-4 to TRBJ2-1; 13 bases align to TRBD2. Germline V lookup: CDR1 SGHNT, CDR2 YYREEE (reference sequence). This CDR3 has 17 residues. With V trimmed by 4 bases and J by 1 base, 5 bases remained unmatched. CDR3: CASSRTSGGGSYNEQFF. CDR3 nucleotides: TGTGCCAGCAGCCGGACTAGCGGGGGAGGATCCTACAATGAGCAGTTCTTC.

There are a few counts of this clonotype. One junction end disagrees with the germline gene, perhaps due to a read error. The rearrangement uses TRBV24-1 and TRBJ2-2, with D perhaps being TRBD1 or TRBD2 (5 bases each). CDR3 size: 12 residues. The V gene's germline CDR1 is KGHDR and CDR2 SFDVKD. CDR3 bases: TGTGCCACCAGTGTAGGGACCGGGGAGCTTTTTTTT. It yields the protein CATSVGTGELFF.

This clonotype was seen a few times. V and J are TRBV27 and TRBJ1-1; D is ambiguous. This CDR3 contains 15 residues. From germline, CDR1 is MNHEY and CDR2 SMNVEV (reference sequence). Between the trimmed V and J ends, which lost 0 bases and 0 bases, there was a span of 8 bases. The CDR3 nucleotides are TGTGCCAGCAGTTTATCGGCAGAGTTGAACACTGAAGCTTTCTTT. Protein: CASSLSAELNTEAFF.

This clonotype is medium-sized by share. V is TRBV25-1 and J is TRBJ1-4; D not resolved. V lost 5 bases and J 8 bases, leaving 9 bases between the germline ends. The CDR3 totals 12 residues. Germline assignment: CDR1 MGHDK and CDR2 SYGVNS. CDR3 DNA: TGTGCCAGCAGTCCGCAAGGGGAAAAACTGTTTTTT. It encodes CASSPQGEKLFF.